This entry lists 18 T cell receptor beta chains sequenced from one sample in a study of blood T cell repertoires in COVID-19. Generated by immunoSEQ multiplex PCR, the TCRdb table keeps only in-frame clones and is missing some. The sample shows roughly 100,000 clones, roughly nine tenths of them seen only once. Sequencing used peripheral blood. The receptors shown here come from a man aged 50 or older with acute or convalescent COVID-19.

The chain has TRBV7-9 and TRBJ1-1, with 8 bases aligning to TRBD1. This CDR3 is 14 amino acids long. V lost 4 bases and J lost 2; bases outside the gene matches: 3. CDR1 and CDR2 (germline): SEHNR, FQNEAQ (reference sequence). CDR3 coding DNA: TGTGCCAGCAGCTCTCAGGGGGCAAACACTGAAGCTTTCTTT. It translates to CASSSQGANTEAFF.

The chain uses TRBV7-2 and TRBJ1-6; D gene unclear. Trimming removed 1 base at V and 10 bases at J, with 14 bases between. Germline values: CDR1 SGHTA, CDR2 FQGNSA. This CDR3 has 15 residues. The CDR3, as DNA: TGTGCCAGCAGCTTAGTCGGAGCCCCGGGGTCACCCCTCCACTTT. It specifies CASSLVGAPGSPLHF.

This clone was observed a single time. Here the CDR3 reads CASSQGSGQGKGTQYF. The DNA for the CDR3 is TGTGCCAGCAGCCAAGGTTCCGGGCAGGGCAAAGGGACCCAGTACTTC. The chain is built from TRBV4-2 and TRBJ2-5, with TRBD1 as a possible D gene (5 bases). V was pared by 1 base and J by 7 bases, with 19 bases between. CDR1 and CDR2 from the germline V gene are LGHNA and YNFKEQ. CDR3 length equals 16 residues.

The rearrangement uses TRBV28 and TRBJ1-3; D gene uncertain. CDR3 length: 14 amino acids. The germline V gene has CDR1 MDHEN and CDR2 SYDVKM. V was shortened by 7 bases and J by 3 bases, with 13 bases between the two germline ends. The DNA of the CDR3 is TGTGCCAGCACCCGAGACTCCCTTGGAAACACCATATATTTT. Protein: CASTRDSLGNTIYF.

The genes are TRBV6-1 and TRBJ2-7; tentatively, D is TRBD2 (5 bases). The CDR3 has 16 residues. V shed 0 bases and J shed 6 bases, with 18 bases lying between them. CDR1 MNHNS and CDR2 SASEGT come from the germline V gene. The CDR3 loop is CASSEARRQRAGEQYF. DNA for the CDR3: TGTGCCAGCAGTGAAGCCCGGAGGCAGCGTGCGGGCGAGCAGTACTTC.

Here the CDR3 DNA reads TGTGCCACCAGCAGAAGTAACAGGGGGCCGTCCTACGAGCAGTACTTC. This codes for CATSRSNRGPSYEQYF. This chain connects TRBV15 to TRBJ2-7, with TRBD1 matching 9 bases. Trimming took 2 bases from V and 1 from J; bases not matched to a gene: 6. CDR1 and CDR2 from the germline V gene are LNHNV and YYDKDF (reference sequence). This CDR3 is built from 16 residues.

This sequence joins TRBV6-5 and TRBJ1-4; D possibly corresponds to TRBD1 (5 bases). The CDR3 sequence is 14 residues long. The germline V gene encodes CDR1 MNHEY and CDR2 SVGAGI. The ends were cut back, 3 bases at V and 8 bases at J, with 13 bases in the middle. The CDR3, as DNA: TGTGCCAGCAGTTATGCCCAGGGTTTCGAAAAACTGTTTTTT. This translates into CASSYAQGFEKLFF.

The CDR3 DNA reads as TGTGCCAGCAGCTTAGGAGCTGGAGGACAGAATTCACCCCTCCACTTT. It codes for CASSLGAGGQNSPLHF. The chain uses TRBV13 and TRBJ1-6, with D possibly matching TRBD1 (6 bases). The CDR3 covers 16 residues. The V gene's germline CDR1 is PRHDT and CDR2 FYEKMQ (reference sequence). V lost 0 bases, J lost 7 bases, and 13 bases lay in between.

The rearrangement uses TRBV7-2 and TRBJ1-2, with D tentatively TRBD1 (6 bases). Germline V gene sequence: CDR1 SGHTA, CDR2 FQGNSA. The CDR3 loop spans 15 amino acids. Trimming shortened V by 2 bases and J by 2 bases, and 12 bases separated the two germline ends. CDR3 DNA sequence: TGTGCCAGCAGCTTAAGCCGGACAGCCAACTATGGCTACACCTTC. This sequence encodes CASSLSRTANYGYTF. The entire variable domain, with the rest obtained from reference TRBV7-2 and TRBJ1-2, is as follows: GAGVSQSPSNKVTEKGKDVELRCDPISGHTALYWYRQSLGQGLEFLIYFQGNSAPDKSGLPSDRFSAERTGGSVSTLTIQRTQQEDSAVYLCASSLSRTANYGYTFGSGTRLTVV.

The V call is TRBV18, the J call TRBJ1-4; 7 bases map to TRBD1. CDR1 and CDR2 (germline): KGHSH, LQKENI. This CDR3 contains 15 residues. J lost 1 base, V lost 4 bases, and 3 bases had no gene match. The CDR3: CASSLRDRTNEKLFF. The CDR3 DNA follows: TGTGCCAGCTCACTCCGGGACAGAACTAATGAAAAACTGTTTTTT.

J is TRBJ2-4 and V is TRBV2, with 15 bases aligning to TRBD2. Germline-derived CDR1 and CDR2 are SNHLY and FYNNEI. The CDR3 spans 21 residues. Losses at the gene ends were 0 bases for V and 0 bases for J; bases not matched to a gene: 9. The chain's CDR3 is CASSEALPGLAGGGAKNIQYF. The CDR3 DNA reads TGTGCCAGCAGTGAAGCGCTTCCGGGACTAGCGGGGGGAGGAGCCAAAAACATTCAGTACTTC. The full variable domain, rest sourced from reference TRBV2 and TRBJ2-4, is EPEVTQTPSHQVTQMGQEVILRCVPISNHLYFYWYRQILGQKVEFLVSFYNNEISEKSEIFDDQFSVERPDGSNFTLKIRSTKLEDSAMYFCASSEALPGLAGGGAKNIQYFGAGTRLSVL.

The V call is TRBV5-5, the J call TRBJ1-2, with D tentatively TRBD1 (6 bases). Per germline, CDR1 SGHKS and CDR2 YYEKEE (reference sequence). V was pared by 3 bases and J by 5 bases, with 8 bases between. The CDR3 has 12 amino acids. As DNA, the CDR3 is TGTGCCAGCAGCTCTCAGGGGTATGGCTACACCTTC. Its translation: CASSSQGYGYTF. The whole variable domain, filled in from reference TRBV5-5 and TRBJ1-2, reads DAGVTQSPTHLIKTRGQQVTLRCSPISGHKSVSWYQQVLGQGPQFIFQYYEKEERGRGNFPDRFSARQFPNYSSELNVNALLLGDSALYLCASSSQGYGYTFGSGTRLTVV.

The chain combines TRBV5-5 with TRBJ1-6, with D maybe TRBD1 (6 bases). The CDR3 length is 13 residues. Trimming pared 9 bases from V and 11 bases from J, leaving 18 bases between. CDR1 and CDR2 from the germline V gene are SGHKS and YYEKEE (reference sequence). The CDR3 region is CATNSGGAPPLHF. CDR3 DNA sequence: TGTGCCACTAACTCTGGGGGCGCGCCACCCCTCCACTTT.

V usage is TRBV19 and J usage is TRBJ2-3; the match to TRBD2 covers 13 bases. The germline V gene has CDR1 LNHDA and CDR2 SQIVND (reference sequence). The CDR3 sequence is 15 residues long. V lost 5 bases and J lost 5; bases outside the gene matches: 4. CDR3 protein: CASSQRTSGGDTQYF. The CDR3 DNA follows: TGTGCCAGTAGTCAACGGACTAGCGGGGGAGATACGCAGTATTTT.

The V gene is TRBV6-5, the J gene TRBJ1-4; maybe TRBD1 (5 bases). CDR1 is MNHEY, CDR2 SVGAGI, per germline. This CDR3 has 14 residues. V shed 4 bases and J shed 7 bases, with 13 bases lying between them. The CDR3 here is CASSSGLQGEKLFF. In nucleotides, the CDR3 is TGTGCCAGCAGTTCCGGGCTCCAGGGTGAAAAACTGTTTTTT.

The chain employs TRBV18 and TRBJ2-3; a weak D match, TRBD1 (5 bases). This CDR3 spans 16 amino acids. Germline loops: CDR1 KGHSH, CDR2 LQKENI. V was cut by 5 bases and J by 0 bases, with 15 bases left in between. The CDR3 here is CASSTYGRGSTDTQYF. CDR3 DNA sequence: TGTGCCAGCTCAACCTACGGAAGGGGTAGCACAGATACGCAGTATTTT.

This chain uses TRBV5-1 with TRBJ1-1, with 9 nucleotides matching TRBD1. V shed 3 bases, J shed 5 bases, and the junction held 8 bases outside the gene matches. This CDR3 is 15 amino acids long. The germline gives CDR1 SGHRS, CDR2 YFSETQ. CDR3 protein: CASSSEQGAWTEAFF. CDR3 bases: TGCGCCAGCAGCTCGGAACAGGGGGCTTGGACTGAAGCTTTCTTT.

This chain joins TRBV7-2 and TRBJ1-6; D unclear. The CDR3 extends over 14 amino acids. Germline V gene sequence: CDR1 SGHTA, CDR2 FQGNSA. Trimming took 3 bases from V and 9 from J, leaving 12 bases between them. The CDR3 DNA reads TGTGCCAGCAGCTTCCAGGCGTTCGGTTCACCCCTCCACTTT. It translates to CASSFQAFGSPLHF.